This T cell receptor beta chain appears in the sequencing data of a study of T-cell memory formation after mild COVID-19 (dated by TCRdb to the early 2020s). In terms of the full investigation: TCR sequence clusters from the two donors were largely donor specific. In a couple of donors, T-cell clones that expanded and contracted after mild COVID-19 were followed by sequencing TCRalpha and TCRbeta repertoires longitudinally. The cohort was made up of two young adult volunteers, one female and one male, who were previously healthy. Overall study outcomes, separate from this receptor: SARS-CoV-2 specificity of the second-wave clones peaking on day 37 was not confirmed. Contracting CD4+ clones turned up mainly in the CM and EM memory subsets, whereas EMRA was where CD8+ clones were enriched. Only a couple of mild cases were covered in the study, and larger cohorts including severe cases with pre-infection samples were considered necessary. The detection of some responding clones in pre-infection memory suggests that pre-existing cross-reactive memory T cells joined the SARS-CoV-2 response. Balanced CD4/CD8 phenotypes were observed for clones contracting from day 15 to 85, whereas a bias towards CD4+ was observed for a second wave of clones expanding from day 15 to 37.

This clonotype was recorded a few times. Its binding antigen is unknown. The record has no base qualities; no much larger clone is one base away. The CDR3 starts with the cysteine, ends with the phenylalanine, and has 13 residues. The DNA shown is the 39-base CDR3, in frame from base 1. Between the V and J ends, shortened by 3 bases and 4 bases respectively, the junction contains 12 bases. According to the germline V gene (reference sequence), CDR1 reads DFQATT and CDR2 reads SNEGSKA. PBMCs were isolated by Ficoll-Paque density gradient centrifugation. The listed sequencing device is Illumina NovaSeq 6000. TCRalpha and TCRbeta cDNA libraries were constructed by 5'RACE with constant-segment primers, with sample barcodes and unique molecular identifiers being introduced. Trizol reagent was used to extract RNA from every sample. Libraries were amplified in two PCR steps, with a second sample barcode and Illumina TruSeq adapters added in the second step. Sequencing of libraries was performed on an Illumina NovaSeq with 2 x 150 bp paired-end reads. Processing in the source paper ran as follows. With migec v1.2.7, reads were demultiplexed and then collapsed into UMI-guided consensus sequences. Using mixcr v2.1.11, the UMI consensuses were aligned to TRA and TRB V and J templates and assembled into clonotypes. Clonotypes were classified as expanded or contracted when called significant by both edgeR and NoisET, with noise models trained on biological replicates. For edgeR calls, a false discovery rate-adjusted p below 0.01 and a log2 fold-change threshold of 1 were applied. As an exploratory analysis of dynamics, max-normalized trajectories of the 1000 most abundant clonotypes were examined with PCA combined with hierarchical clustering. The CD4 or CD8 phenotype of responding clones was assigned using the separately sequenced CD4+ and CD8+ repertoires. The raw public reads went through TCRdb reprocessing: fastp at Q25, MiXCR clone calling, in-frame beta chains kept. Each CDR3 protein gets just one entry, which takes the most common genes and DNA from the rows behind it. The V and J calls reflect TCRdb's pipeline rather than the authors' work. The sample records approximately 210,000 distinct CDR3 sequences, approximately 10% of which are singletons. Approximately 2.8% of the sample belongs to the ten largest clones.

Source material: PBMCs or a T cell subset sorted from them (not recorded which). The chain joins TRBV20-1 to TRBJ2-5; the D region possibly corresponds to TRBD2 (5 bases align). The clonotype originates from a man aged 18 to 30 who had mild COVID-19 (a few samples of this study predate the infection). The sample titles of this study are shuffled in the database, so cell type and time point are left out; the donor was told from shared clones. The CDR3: CSARTNVPETQYF. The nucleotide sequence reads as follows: TGCAGTGCTAGGACTAACGTACCAGAGACCCAGTACTTC.